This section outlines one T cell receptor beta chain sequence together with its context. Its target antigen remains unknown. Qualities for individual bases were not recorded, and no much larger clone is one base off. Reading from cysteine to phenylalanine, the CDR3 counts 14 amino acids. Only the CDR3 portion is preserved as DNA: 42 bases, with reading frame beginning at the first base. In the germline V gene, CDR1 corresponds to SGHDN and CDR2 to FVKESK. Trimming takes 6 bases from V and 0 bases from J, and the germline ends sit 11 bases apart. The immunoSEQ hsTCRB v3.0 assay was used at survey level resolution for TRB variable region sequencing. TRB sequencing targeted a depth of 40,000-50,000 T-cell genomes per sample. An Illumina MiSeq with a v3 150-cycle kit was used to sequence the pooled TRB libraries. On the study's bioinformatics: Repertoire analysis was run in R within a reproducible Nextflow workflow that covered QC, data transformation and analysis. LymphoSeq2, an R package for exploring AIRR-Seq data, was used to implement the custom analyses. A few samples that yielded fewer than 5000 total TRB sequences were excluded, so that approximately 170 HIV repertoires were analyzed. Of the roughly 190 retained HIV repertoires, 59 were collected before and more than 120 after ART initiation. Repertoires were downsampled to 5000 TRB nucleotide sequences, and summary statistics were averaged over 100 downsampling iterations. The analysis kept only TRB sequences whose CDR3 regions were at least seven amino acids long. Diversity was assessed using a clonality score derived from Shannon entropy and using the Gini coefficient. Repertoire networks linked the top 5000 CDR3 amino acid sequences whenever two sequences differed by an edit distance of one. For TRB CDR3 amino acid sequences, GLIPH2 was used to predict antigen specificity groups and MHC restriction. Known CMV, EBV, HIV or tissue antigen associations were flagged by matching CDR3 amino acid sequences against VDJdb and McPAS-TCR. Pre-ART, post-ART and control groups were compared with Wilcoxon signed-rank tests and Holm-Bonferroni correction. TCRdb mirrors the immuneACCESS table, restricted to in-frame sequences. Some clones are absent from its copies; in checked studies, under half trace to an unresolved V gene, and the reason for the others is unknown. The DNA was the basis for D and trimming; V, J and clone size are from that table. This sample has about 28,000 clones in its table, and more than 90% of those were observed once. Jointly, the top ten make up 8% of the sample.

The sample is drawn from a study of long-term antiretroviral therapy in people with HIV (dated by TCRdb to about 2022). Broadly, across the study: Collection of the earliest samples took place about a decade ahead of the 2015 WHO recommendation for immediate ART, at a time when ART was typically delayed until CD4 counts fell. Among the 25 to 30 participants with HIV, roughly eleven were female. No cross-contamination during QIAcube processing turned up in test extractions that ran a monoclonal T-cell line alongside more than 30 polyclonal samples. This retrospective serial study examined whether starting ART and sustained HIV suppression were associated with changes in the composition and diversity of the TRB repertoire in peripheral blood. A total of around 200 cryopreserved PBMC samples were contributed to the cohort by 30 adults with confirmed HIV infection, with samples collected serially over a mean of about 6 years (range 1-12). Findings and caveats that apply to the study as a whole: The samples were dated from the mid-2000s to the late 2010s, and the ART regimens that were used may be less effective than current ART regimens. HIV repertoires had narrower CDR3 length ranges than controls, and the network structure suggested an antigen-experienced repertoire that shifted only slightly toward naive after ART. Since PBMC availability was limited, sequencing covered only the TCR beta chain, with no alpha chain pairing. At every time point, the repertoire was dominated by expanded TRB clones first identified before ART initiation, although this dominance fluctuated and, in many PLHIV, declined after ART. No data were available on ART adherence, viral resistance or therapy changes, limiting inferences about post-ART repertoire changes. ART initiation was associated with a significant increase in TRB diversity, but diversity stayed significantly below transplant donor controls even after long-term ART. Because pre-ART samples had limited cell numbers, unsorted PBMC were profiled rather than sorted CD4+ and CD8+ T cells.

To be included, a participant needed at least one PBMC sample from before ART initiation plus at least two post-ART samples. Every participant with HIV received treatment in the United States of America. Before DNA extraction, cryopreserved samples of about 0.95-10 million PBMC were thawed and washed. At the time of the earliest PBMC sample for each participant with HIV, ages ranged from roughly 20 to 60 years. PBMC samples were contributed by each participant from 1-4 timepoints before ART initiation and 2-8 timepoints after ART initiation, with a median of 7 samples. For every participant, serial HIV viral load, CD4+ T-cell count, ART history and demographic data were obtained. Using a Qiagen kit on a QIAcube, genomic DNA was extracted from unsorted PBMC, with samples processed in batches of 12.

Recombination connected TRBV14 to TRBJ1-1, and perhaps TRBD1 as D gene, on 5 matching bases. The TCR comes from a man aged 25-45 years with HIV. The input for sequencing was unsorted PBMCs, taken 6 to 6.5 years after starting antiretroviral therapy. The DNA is TGTGCCAGCAGGCGGACATCTATGAACACTGAAGCTTTCTTT. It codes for CASRRTSMNTEAFF.